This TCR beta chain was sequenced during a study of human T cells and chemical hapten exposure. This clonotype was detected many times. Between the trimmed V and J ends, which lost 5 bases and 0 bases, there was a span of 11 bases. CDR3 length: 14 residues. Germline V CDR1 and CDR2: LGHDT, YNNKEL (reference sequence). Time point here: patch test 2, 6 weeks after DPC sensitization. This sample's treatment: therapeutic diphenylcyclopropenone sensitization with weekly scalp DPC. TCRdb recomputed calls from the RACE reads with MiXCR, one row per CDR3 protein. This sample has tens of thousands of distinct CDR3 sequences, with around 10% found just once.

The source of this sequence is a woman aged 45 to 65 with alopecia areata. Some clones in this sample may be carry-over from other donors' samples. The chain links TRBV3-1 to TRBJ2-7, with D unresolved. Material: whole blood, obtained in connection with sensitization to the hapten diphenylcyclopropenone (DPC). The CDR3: CASSVRNPSYEQYF. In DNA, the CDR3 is TGTGCCAGCAGCGTAAGGAATCCCTCCTACGAGCAGTACTTC.